Presented here are 27 T cell receptor beta chains from one specimen sequenced in a study of blood T cells in healthy people across ages (dated by TCRdb to the mid-2010s). Library method: 5' RACE. The sequencer was an Illumina HiSeq 2500. The second PCR ran for roughly 7 to 11 cycles and used a J-beta primer mix along with a sample-barcoded 5' primer. Clones were called with MiXCR by TCRdb after fastp trimmed the public reads at Q25, and only in-frame beta chains were retained. Here each entry gathers all rows of one CDR3 protein and keeps the most common genes and DNA. Across this sample there are approximately 760,000 distinct CDR3 sequences, with 20% to 30% seen only once. The ten largest account for 9.4% of the sample. The same sample was also used in a study of T cells of mothers and their children.

The sample taken for sequencing was blood. Source of these receptors: a boy between 5 and 17 years old in good health.

The sample holds many counts of this clonotype. The V and J genes are TRBV6-6 and TRBJ2-7; D is perhaps TRBD1 or TRBD2 (5 bases each). Between the trimmed V and J ends, which lost 5 bases and 3 bases, there was a span of 17 bases. The CDR3 runs to 15 residues. Germline CDR1 reads MNHNY; CDR2 reads SVGAGI (reference sequence). CDR3 sequence (DNA): TGTGCCAGCAGTCCCACCGCCGGGACCCTCTACGAGCAGTACTTC. It is translated as CASSPTAGTLYEQYF.

This clonotype was seen a handful of times. The chain links TRBV6-1 to TRBJ2-1; TRBD2 matches at 10 bases. The CDR3 totals 15 residues. Germline trimming cut 4 bases from V and 2 bases from J; bases unmatched to any gene: 2. The germline V gene has CDR1 MNHNS and CDR2 SASEGT. CDR3 in DNA: TGTGCCAGCAGTGGAGCGGGGGGGGCCTACAATGAGCAGTTCTTC. It encodes CASSGAGGAYNEQFF.

The CDR3 coding sequence is TGCAGTGCTAGGGGGACACAGGGTCGGTACGAGCAGTACTTC. Translated: CSARGTQGRYEQYF. The rearrangement joins TRBV20-1 to TRBJ2-7, with D possibly being TRBD1 (6 bases). The CDR3 totals 14 residues. Deletions cut 3 bases from V and 4 bases from J, with 16 bases between. The germline CDR1 and CDR2 sequences are DFQATT and SNEGSKA (reference sequence).

Comments on this clonotype: Germline and junction disagree at one end, which may indicate a read error. The chain joins TRBV7-3 to TRBJ2-1; 11 bases are shared with TRBD2. This CDR3 comprises 19 residues. The germline gives CDR1 SGHTA, CDR2 FQGTGA. The CDR3 nucleotides are TGTGCCAGCAACTTAATAGCGGGAGGGCCCCCTAGCTCCTACAATGAGCAGTTCTTC. Amino acids: CASNLIAGGPPSSYNEQFF. The full variable domain, its missing parts supplied by reference TRBV7-3 and TRBJ2-1, is GAGVSQTPSNKVTEKGKYVELRCDPISGHTALYWYRQSLGQGPEFLIYFQGTGAADDSGLPNDRFFAVRPEGSVSTLKIQRTERGDSAVYLCASNLIAGGPPSSYNEQFFGPGTRLTVL.

The chain recombines TRBV5-1 with TRBJ2-5; 12 bases map to TRBD2. The CDR3 runs to 14 residues. The ends lost 0 bases at V and 11 bases at J; junction bases unmatched: 5. Germline CDR1 is SGHRS and CDR2 is YFSETQ. The CDR3 coding sequence is TGCGCCAGCAGCTTGGCTAGCGGGGGGGATGAGCAGTACTTC. Its translation is CASSLASGGDEQYF.

This clonotype was counted ten times or more. This chain connects TRBV9 to TRBJ1-4; TRBD1 aligns across 9 bases. The junction had 8 bases not matched to a gene; V was cut back by 4 bases and J by 7 bases. The CDR3 extends over 15 amino acids. The germline V gene has CDR1 SGDLS and CDR2 YYNGEE. CDR3 sequence: CASSPGGTGTEKLFF. In nucleotides, the CDR3 is TGTGCCAGCAGCCCCGGAGGGACAGGGACTGAAAAACTGTTTTTT. The variable domain in full, with the rest retrieved from reference TRBV9 and TRBJ1-4, is DSGVTQTPKHLITATGQRVTLRCSPRSGDLSVYWYQQSLDQGLQFLIQYYNGEERAKGNILERFSAQQFPDLHSELNLSSLELGDSALYFCASSPGGTGTEKLFFGSGTQLSVL.

This clonotype was counted between two and nine times. This sequence joins TRBV7-9 and TRBJ2-1; 7 nucleotides line up with TRBD2. After removal of 5 bases from V and 3 bases from J, the junction contained 10 bases not matched to a gene. The germline V gene has CDR1 SEHNR and CDR2 FQNEAQ (reference sequence). The CDR3 is 16 residues long. Here the CDR3 DNA reads TGTGCCAGCAGCGATGGACGGGGGGTCTTCTACAATGAGCAGTTCTTC. Protein: CASSDGRGVFYNEQFF. Variable domain in full (rest from reference TRBV7-9 and TRBJ2-1): DTGVSQNPRHKITKRGQNVTFRCDPISEHNRLYWYRQTLGQGPEFLTYFQNEAQLEKSRLLSDRFSAERPKGSFSTLEIQRTEQGDSAMYLCASSDGRGVFYNEQFFGPGTRLTVL.

This clonotype was detected a few times. One end of the junction is discordant with germline, which a read error may explain. The chain has TRBV28 and TRBJ2-7; D tentatively fits TRBD1 or TRBD2 (5 bases each). Germline CDR1 MDHEN, CDR2 SYDVKM. The CDR3 runs to 13 residues. CDR3 loop: CANSLPGLYEQYF. Written as DNA, the CDR3 is TGTGCCAACAGTTTACCGGGGCTCTACGAGCAGTACTTC.

This clonotype was seen a handful of times. The chain joins TRBV12-3 or TRBV12-4 to TRBJ1-2, with 8 bases matching TRBD1. V lost 6 bases and J lost 5; bases outside the gene matches: 8. This CDR3 spans 14 amino acids. The CDR3 DNA is TGTGCCAGCAGCCTAGGACAGGGAAAATATGGCTACACCTTC. Translated: CASSLGQGKYGYTF.

The chain combines TRBV20-1 with TRBJ2-7; a weak D match, TRBD1 (6 bases). CDR1 and CDR2 (germline): DFQATT, SNEGSKA (reference sequence). This CDR3 region has 13 residues. V shed 5 bases and J shed 4 bases, with 15 bases lying between them. In DNA, the CDR3 is TGCAGTGCTCTGTTGGGCAGGGGTTACGAGCAGTACTTC. As protein: CSALLGRGYEQYF.

This clonotype was counted a single time. The J gene is TRBJ1-1, the V gene TRBV6-2 or TRBV6-3; D is perhaps TRBD1 (6 bases). V lost 11 bases and J lost 11, with 21 bases in between. Germline V gene sequence: CDR1 MNHEY, CDR2 SVGEGT. The CDR3 spans 12 residues. CDR3 DNA: TGTGCCTCCAGACCTGGGGGCGTTGTGGCTTTCTTT. This encodes CASRPGGVVAFF.

CDR3: CAAHRNSGNTIYF. The DNA for the CDR3 is TGTGCAGCTCACCGGAACTCTGGAAACACCATATATTTT. The chain carries TRBV2 and TRBJ1-3; D call uncertain. The germline CDR1 and CDR2 sequences are SNHLY and FYNNEI. The CDR3 contains 13 residues.

The J gene is TRBJ1-1, the V gene TRBV7-2, with a weak D call TRBD1 (6 bases). V was pared by 2 bases and J by 13 bases, with 14 bases between. The CDR3 is 12 amino acids. Per the germline V gene, CDR1 is SGHTA and CDR2 is FQGNSA. The CDR3 coding sequence is TGTGCCAGCAGCTTAACAGGGATGAAGCTTTTCTTT. Its protein is CASSLTGMKLFF.

This clonotype was observed a few times. The gene calls are TRBV28 and TRBJ2-3; perhaps TRBD1 as D (6 bases). Germline assignment: CDR1 MDHEN and CDR2 SYDVKM. Trimming pared 4 bases from V and 6 bases from J, leaving 29 bases between. The CDR3 loop spans 19 amino acids. CDR3 region: CASSSGTRSDKAFVDTQYF. The DNA for the CDR3 is TGTGCCAGCAGTTCCGGGACACGGTCCGATAAGGCTTTTGTGGATACGCAGTATTTT.

The V gene is TRBV6-6, the J gene TRBJ2-7, with TRBD2 matching over 7 bases. The V and J ends lost 2 bases and 0 bases, in that order; junction bases with no gene match: 10. The CDR3 sequence is 17 residues long. Germline CDR1 reads MNHNY; CDR2 reads SVGAGI (reference sequence). CDR3 in amino acids: CASSYGGRGRSSYEQYF. CDR3 nucleotides: TGTGCCAGCAGTTACGGAGGGAGGGGTAGGTCCTCCTACGAGCAGTACTTC.

The gene calls are TRBV29-1 and TRBJ2-5; D gene uncertain. The better agreement between TRBJ2-7 and the DNA end casts doubt on the J call. Germline CDR1 is SQVTM and CDR2 is ANQGSEA. There are 15 residues in the CDR3. The CDR3 loop reads CSVESRGIDSYEQYF. For the CDR3, the DNA is TGCAGCGTCGAATCCCGAGGAATAGACTCCTACGAGCAGTACTTC.

The chain's CDR3 is CASGPIDRGYETQYF. CDR3 nucleotides: TGTGCTAGTGGCCCCATAGACAGGGGGTACGAGACCCAGTACTTC. The chain uses TRBV12-5 and TRBJ2-5; 9 bases map to TRBD1. The germline gives CDR1 LGHNT, CDR2 FRNRAP. Unmatched junction bases numbered 10, after V lost 6 bases and J lost 5 bases. The CDR3 covers 15 residues.

The chain is built from TRBV4-1 and TRBJ2-7; D perhaps matches TRBD2 (5 bases). The germline CDR1 and CDR2 sequences are MGHRA and YSYEKL. With 0 bases removed from V and 3 bases from J, the gap between germline ends came to 12 bases. There are 15 residues in the CDR3. The CDR3 DNA reads as TGCGCCAGCAGCCAAGAAGGCCCGGGGTACTACGAGCAGTACTTC. This encodes CASSQEGPGYYEQYF.

This chain links TRBV3-1 with TRBJ2-5; 10 bases are shared with TRBD2. This CDR3 has 17 amino acids. CDR1 is LGHDT and CDR2 is YNNKEL in the germline V gene (reference sequence). J gave up 2 bases and V 0 bases, and 6 bases lay outside the gene matches. CDR3 amino acids: CASSQDLAGVPQETQYF. The CDR3 region has the DNA TGTGCCAGCAGCCAAGACCTAGCGGGAGTACCACAAGAGACCCAGTACTTC.

This sequence joins TRBV12-3 or TRBV12-4 and TRBJ1-5; possibly TRBD1 for D (5 bases). This CDR3 is built from 13 residues. Trimming took 4 bases from V and 4 from J, leaving 8 bases between them. The CDR3 here is CASSSGENQPQHF. In nucleotides, the CDR3 is TGTGCCAGCAGTTCGGGGGAGAATCAGCCCCAGCATTTT.

The V and J genes are TRBV5-1 and TRBJ2-3, with 7 bases that match TRBD2. Germline assignment: CDR1 SGHRS and CDR2 YFSETQ. After removal of 2 bases from V and 6 bases from J, the junction contained 18 bases not matched to a gene. The CDR3 runs 18 residues. This chain's CDR3 is CASSFNPKRGHSLDTQYF. In DNA form, the CDR3 reads TGCGCCAGCAGCTTTAACCCGAAGCGGGGCCATTCCCTCGATACGCAGTATTTT.

In this sample, this clonotype turned up a few times. V and J are TRBV7-9 and TRBJ2-6, with TRBD1 matching over 7 bases. From germline, CDR1 is SEHNR and CDR2 FQNEAQ (reference sequence). Trimming removed 2 bases from V and 2 bases from J; junction bases left unmatched: 3. This CDR3 spans 16 amino acids. The CDR3 nucleotides are TGTGCCAGCAGCTTAAATCAGGGGGCTGGGGCCAACGTCCTGACTTTC. Protein sequence: CASSLNQGAGANVLTF.

The rearrangement joins TRBV12-3 or TRBV12-4 to TRBJ1-6; D is undetermined. Trimming shortened V by 3 bases and J by 6 bases, and 9 bases separated the two germline ends. The CDR3 spans 14 residues. Here the CDR3 DNA reads TGTGCCAGCAGTTTTGGGCAGACTAATTCACCCCTCCACTTT. This sequence encodes CASSFGQTNSPLHF.

About this clonotype: Sequence at one end of the junction differs from germline and may be a read error. The chain is built from TRBV6-2 or TRBV6-3 and TRBJ2-5; the D is unclear. The CDR3 has 12 residues. Looked up from germline, CDR1 is MNHEY and CDR2 is SVGEGT. The CDR3 loop reads CASSYLGEAQYF. DNA for the CDR3: TGTGCCAGCAGTTACCTTGGAGAGGCCCAGTACTTC.

The CDR3 sequence is CASGGGSYNEQFF. The CDR3 DNA reads TGTGCCAGCGGTGGGGGCTCCTACAATGAGCAGTTCTTC. V gene TRBV7-2 combines with J gene TRBJ2-1; D tentatively fits TRBD1 or TRBD2 (5 bases each). The CDR3 consists of 13 residues. Germline V gene lookup returns CDR1 SGHTA and CDR2 FQGNSA. The V end lost 8 bases, the J end lost 0 bases, and 8 bases lay between the germline ends.

V usage is TRBV6-2 or TRBV6-3 and J usage is TRBJ2-3, with D perhaps matching TRBD2 (5 bases). This CDR3 is 14 amino acids long. Deletions cut 7 bases from V and 3 bases from J, with 14 bases between. Per germline, CDR1 MNHEY and CDR2 SVGEGT. CDR3 nucleotides: TGTGCCAGCAACGATTTATCGGGAACAGATACGCAGTATTTT. The encoded protein is CASNDLSGTDTQYF.

In this sample, this clonotype turned up a few times. CDR3: CASSESGLAAYNEQFF. The CDR3 nucleotides read TGTGCCAGCAGTGAATCGGGACTAGCGGCGTACAATGAGCAGTTCTTC. The rearrangement uses TRBV6-1 and TRBJ2-1; 11 nucleotides match TRBD2. Germline CDR1 and CDR2: MNHNS and SASEGT. After removal of 2 bases from V and 4 bases from J, the junction contained 4 bases not matched to a gene. The CDR3 spans 16 residues.